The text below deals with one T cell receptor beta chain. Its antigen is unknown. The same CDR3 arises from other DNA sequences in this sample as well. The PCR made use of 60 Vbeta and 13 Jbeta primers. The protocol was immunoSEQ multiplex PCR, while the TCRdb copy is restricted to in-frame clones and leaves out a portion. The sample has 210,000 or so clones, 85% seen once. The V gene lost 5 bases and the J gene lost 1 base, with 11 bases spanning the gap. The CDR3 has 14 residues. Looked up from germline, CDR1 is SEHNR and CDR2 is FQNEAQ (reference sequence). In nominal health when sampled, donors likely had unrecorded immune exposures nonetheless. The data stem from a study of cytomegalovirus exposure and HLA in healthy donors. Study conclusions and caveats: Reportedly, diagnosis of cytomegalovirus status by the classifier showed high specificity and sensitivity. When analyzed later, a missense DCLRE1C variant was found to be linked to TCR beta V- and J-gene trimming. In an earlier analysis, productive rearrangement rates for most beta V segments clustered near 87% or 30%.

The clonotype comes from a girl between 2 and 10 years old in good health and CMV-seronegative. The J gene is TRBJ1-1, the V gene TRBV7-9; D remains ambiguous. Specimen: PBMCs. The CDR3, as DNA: TGTGCCAGCAGCCCCCAATCGCGGAACACTGAAGCTTTCTTT. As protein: CASSPQSRNTEAFF.